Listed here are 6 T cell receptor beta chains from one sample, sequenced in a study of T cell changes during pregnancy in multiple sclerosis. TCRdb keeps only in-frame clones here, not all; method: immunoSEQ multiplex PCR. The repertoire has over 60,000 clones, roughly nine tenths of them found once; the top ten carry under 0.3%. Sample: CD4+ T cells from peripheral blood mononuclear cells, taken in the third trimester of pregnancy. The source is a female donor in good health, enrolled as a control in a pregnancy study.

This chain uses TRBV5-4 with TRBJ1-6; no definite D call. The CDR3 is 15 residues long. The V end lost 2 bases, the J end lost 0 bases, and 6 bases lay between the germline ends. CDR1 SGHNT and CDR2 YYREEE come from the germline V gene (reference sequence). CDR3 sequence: CASSFDSSYNSPLHF. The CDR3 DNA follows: TGTGCCAGCAGCTTTGATAGCTCCTATAATTCACCCCTCCACTTT. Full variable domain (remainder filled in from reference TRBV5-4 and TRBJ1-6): ETGVTQSPTHLIKTRGQQVTLRCSSQSGHNTVSWYQQALGQGPQFIFQYYREEENGRGNFPPRFSGLQFPNYSSELNVNALELDDSALYLCASSFDSSYNSPLHFGNGTRLTVT.

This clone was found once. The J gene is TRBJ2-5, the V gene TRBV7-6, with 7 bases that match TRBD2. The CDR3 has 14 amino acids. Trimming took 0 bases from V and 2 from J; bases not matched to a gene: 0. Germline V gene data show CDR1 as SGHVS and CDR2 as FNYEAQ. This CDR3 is CASSLAGGQETQYF. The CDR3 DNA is TGTGCCAGCAGCTTAGCGGGGGGGCAAGAGACCCAGTACTTC. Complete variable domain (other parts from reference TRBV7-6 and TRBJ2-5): GAGVSQSPRYKVTKRGQDVALRCDPISGHVSLYWYRQALGQGPEFLTYFNYEAQQDKSGLPNDRFSAERPEGSISTLTIQRTEQRDSAMYRCASSLAGGQETQYFGPGTRLLVL.

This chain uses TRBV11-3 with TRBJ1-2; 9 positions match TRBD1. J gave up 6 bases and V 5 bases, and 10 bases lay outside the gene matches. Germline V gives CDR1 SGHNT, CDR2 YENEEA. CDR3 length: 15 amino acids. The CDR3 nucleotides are TGTGCCAGCAGCCCTCTCCGGGACAGGGTTAATGGCTACACCTTC. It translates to CASSPLRDRVNGYTF.

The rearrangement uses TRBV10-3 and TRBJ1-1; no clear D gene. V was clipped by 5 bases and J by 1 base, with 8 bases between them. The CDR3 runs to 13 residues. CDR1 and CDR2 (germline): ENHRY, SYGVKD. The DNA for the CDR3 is TGTGCCATCAGTCCGGGAGGGAACACTGAAGCTTTCTTT. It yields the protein CAISPGGNTEAFF.

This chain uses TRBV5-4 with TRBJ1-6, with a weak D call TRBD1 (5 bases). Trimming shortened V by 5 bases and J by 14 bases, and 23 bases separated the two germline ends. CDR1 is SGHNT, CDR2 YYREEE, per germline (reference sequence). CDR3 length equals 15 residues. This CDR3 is CASRQDGSPGYTLHF. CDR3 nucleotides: TGTGCCAGCAGACAGGACGGGAGCCCAGGTTACACCCTCCACTTT.

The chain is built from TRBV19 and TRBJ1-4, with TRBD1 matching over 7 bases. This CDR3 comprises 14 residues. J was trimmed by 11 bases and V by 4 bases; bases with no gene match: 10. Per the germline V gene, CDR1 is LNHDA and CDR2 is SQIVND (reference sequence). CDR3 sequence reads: CASSTTGQYVKLFF. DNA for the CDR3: TGTGCCAGTAGTACAACGGGACAGTACGTCAAACTGTTTTTT.